What follows describes a single TCR beta chain. The clone's antigen remains unknown. No base-level quality is on record; no much larger clone is a single base apart. This entry comes from a study of blood T cell repertoires in COVID-19 (dated by TCRdb to the early 2020s). Context from the whole study: Samples from collaborators originated in the United States, Italy and Spain and spanned both the acute and convalescent phases of COVID-19. Where available, HLA class I and class II types were taken from metadata supplied by the sample provider and were not determined by assay-based typing. Subjects who had been exposed to COVID-19, were actively infected with it, or had recovered from it provided the deeply sampled blood TCRbeta repertoires that made up the dataset. Nearly every sample came with metadata listing a de-identified subject ID, COVID-19 status, age in years and sex. The material from the prospective study consisted of cDNA or gDNA derived from T cells, B-cell-depleted T cells, or PBMCs. The samples were drawn from two sources: the first 160 participants of the ongoing ImmuneRACE study, and 950 to 1,500 subjects contributed by 6 global collaborators. The repertoires were released in a freely available public database intended as a resource for research on the immune response to SARS-CoV-2. Study-wide conclusions, independent of this receptor: Clinical and demographic metadata were provided uncurated, with the amount varying by source and participant.

TCRbeta CDR3 regions were amplified from genomic DNA using the immunoSEQ Assay, a bias-controlled multiplex PCR. From the authors' description of their analysis: Nucleated cell counts per sample were estimated from amplification of reference gene primers within the assay. To quantify the absolute abundance of each unique TCRbeta CDR3 rearrangement, sequence reads were collapsed and filtered. For each sample, productive Simpson clonality was calculated as the square root of Simpson's diversity index over productive rearrangements. TCRdb holds this immuneACCESS table with in-frame rearrangements only. Some clones are missing; in checked studies, unresolved V genes explain under half, and the rest has no known cause. That table gives V, J and clone size, and the DNA gave D and trimming. The sample contains about 120,000 clones, roughly 84% of them found a single time. Clones ranked in the top ten supply 3% to 4% of the sample.

Cut back by 0 bases and 6 bases, the V and J ends lie 18 bases apart. Sequences LGHDT (CDR1) and YNNKEL (CDR2) are obtained from the germline V gene (reference sequence). The cysteine opens and the phenylalanine closes a CDR3 of 17 amino acids. Of the read, only the CDR3 DNA is kept; its 51 bases are in frame from base 1. Whole blood was collected in K2EDTA tubes by collaborating institutions according to the institutions' own protocols. For TCRbeta analysis, collaborators shipped samples in one of three forms: frozen whole blood, isolated PBMCs, or DNA extracted from either of those sample types. Rearrangement joined TRBV3-1 (or the pseudogene TRBV3-2) to TRBJ1-5, with the D segment identity uncertain. This receptor was obtained from a man aged 55 to 70 with acute or convalescent COVID-19. The sequenced material came from peripheral blood. The DNA reads TGTGCCAGCAGCCAAGATTACCGTCCGGGTAAGGCTCAGCCCCAGCATTTT. Its product reads: CASSQDYRPGKAQPQHF.